A single sample gave rise to the 15 T cell receptor beta chains below, sequenced in a study of technical replicates of blood from several donors. The table came from immunoSEQ multiplex PCR; TCRdb's copy has only in-frame clones and leaves some out. The sample lists about 93,000 clones, 95% occurring once. Input material: T cells isolated from PBMCs. The receptors originated from a human donor in good health.

The rearrangement joins TRBV6-6 to TRBJ2-5, with 7 bases aligning to TRBD1. The CDR3 sequence is 13 residues long. V dropped 10 bases and J dropped 5; count of bases not matched to a gene: 10. Per the germline V gene, CDR1 is MNHNY and CDR2 is SVGAGI (reference sequence). Written as DNA, the CDR3 is TGTGCCACCGCGGACAGGTCCCTTGAGACCCAGTACTTC. Protein product: CATADRSLETQYF.

The gene calls are TRBV19 and TRBJ1-1; D is unresolved. The CDR3 sequence is 13 residues long. Per the germline V gene, CDR1 is LNHDA and CDR2 is SQIVND (reference sequence). The ends were cut back, 3 bases at V and 2 bases at J, with 7 bases in the middle. The CDR3 DNA reads as TGTGCCAGTAGTATCGGGGATAACACTGAAGCTTTCTTT. Protein: CASSIGDNTEAFF.

The genes are TRBV6-5 and TRBJ2-7; the D gene is possibly TRBD2 (5 bases). This CDR3 contains 15 residues. Germline CDR1 and CDR2: MNHEY and SVGAGI. Trimming removed 4 bases from V and 0 bases from J, with 13 bases in between. CDR3 bases: TGTGCCAGCAGTTTAGGACTCAGAAGCTCCTACGAGCAGTACTTC. It encodes CASSLGLRSSYEQYF.

The rearrangement links TRBV19 to TRBJ1-2; 10 bases match TRBD1. The CDR3 consists of 15 residues. Germline CDR1 and CDR2: LNHDA and SQIVND (reference sequence). The V segment lost 4 bases and the J segment 7 bases; nucleotides outside the gene matches: 9. CDR3 nucleotides: TGTGCCAGTAGTAGACAGGGGGCGGGGTCGGCTGGCTACACCTTC. Residues: CASSRQGAGSAGYTF.

V usage is TRBV7-2 and J usage is TRBJ1-4; 7 positions match TRBD1. The CDR3 runs to 14 residues. The ends lost 6 bases at V and 11 bases at J; junction bases unmatched: 12. The germline V gene encodes CDR1 SGHTA and CDR2 FQGNSA. CDR3 in amino acids: CASSRSQGWSKLFF. CDR3 sequence (DNA): TGTGCCAGCAGTCGATCACAGGGGTGGTCTAAACTGTTTTTT.

The gene calls are TRBV28 and TRBJ2-7; 7 nucleotides agree with TRBD2. The CDR3 sequence is 17 residues long. The V segment lost 4 bases and the J segment 9 bases; nucleotides outside the gene matches: 21. Germline V lookup: CDR1 MDHEN, CDR2 SYDVKM. The CDR3 reads CASSSPPASGPSTRQYF. The CDR3 DNA reads as TGTGCCAGCAGTTCCCCCCCAGCTAGCGGTCCCTCTACGAGGCAGTACTTC.

V and J are TRBV19 and TRBJ1-2; no firm D call. The CDR3 has 15 amino acids. Trimming left V 2 bases short and J 0 bases short, with 10 bases between. Germline values: CDR1 LNHDA, CDR2 SQIVND (reference sequence). CDR3 sequence reads: CASSIQTSSNYGYTF. In DNA, the CDR3 is TGTGCCAGTAGTATACAGACAAGCTCTAACTATGGCTACACCTTC.

The chain employs TRBV11-2 and TRBJ1-1; the D gene is possibly TRBD1 (5 bases). CDR3 length: 16 residues. Germline V gene lookup returns CDR1 SGHAT and CDR2 FQNNGV. Trimming took off 5 bases at V and 3 bases at J, with 19 bases between the two ends. CDR3 residues: CASSPPGGGEYTEAFF. The DNA for the CDR3 is TGTGCCAGCAGCCCCCCAGGAGGAGGGGAGTACACTGAAGCTTTCTTT.

The chain couples TRBV4-2 to TRBJ2-2; D remains unclear. Trimming removed 3 bases at V and 3 bases at J, with 8 bases between. The CDR3 is 14 residues long. Germline CDR1 and CDR2: LGHNA and YNFKEQ. The CDR3 DNA reads TGTGCCAGCAGCCATGGTGCGGACACCGGGGAGCTGTTTTTT. It specifies CASSHGADTGELFF.

The chain recombines TRBV5-4 with TRBJ2-7; D might be TRBD1 (6 bases). This CDR3 comprises 14 residues. Germline V lookup: CDR1 SGHNT, CDR2 YYREEE (reference sequence). Trimming pared 3 bases from V and 3 bases from J, leaving 13 bases between. The CDR3 region is CASSSQGNYYEQYF. The CDR3 nucleotides read TGTGCCAGCAGCTCACAGGGAAATTACTACGAGCAGTACTTC.

J is TRBJ2-3 and V is TRBV7-8; 10 nucleotides agree with TRBD2. The CDR3 runs 17 residues. Germline lookup yields CDR1 SGHVS and CDR2 FQNEAQ. V lost 0 bases to trimming and J lost 3 bases; unmatched junction nucleotides: 6. Here the CDR3 DNA reads TGTGCCAGCAGCTTAGCGGCTAGCGGGAGTGCAACAGATACGCAGTATTTT. It translates to CASSLAASGSATDTQYF.

The V and J genes are TRBV15 and TRBJ2-5, with a weak D call TRBD1 (5 bases). Germline loops: CDR1 LNHNV, CDR2 YYDKDF (reference sequence). The V and J ends lost 0 bases and 6 bases respectively, with 14 bases between them. This CDR3 is built from 15 residues. CDR3: CATSRDKQGWKTQYF. The CDR3 DNA is TGTGCCACCAGCAGAGATAAGCAGGGATGGAAGACCCAGTACTTC.

The V and J genes are TRBV5-6 and TRBJ2-1, with 8 bases aligning to TRBD2. V gave up 4 bases and J gave up 4 bases; unmatched junction bases: 13. CDR1 is SGHDT and CDR2 is YYEEEE in the germline V gene. The CDR3 is 17 residues long. In DNA, the CDR3 is TGTGCCAGCAGCCTCGGGACTAGGGGGGGAATATACAATGAGCAGTTCTTC. Translation: CASSLGTRGGIYNEQFF.

The chain employs TRBV7-9 and TRBJ1-1, with D possibly being TRBD1 (6 bases). There are 13 residues in the CDR3. Deletions cut 6 bases from V and 5 bases from J, with 13 bases between. Germline V lookup: CDR1 SEHNR, CDR2 FQNEAQ (reference sequence). The CDR3 region is CASRGGGETEAFF. The CDR3 DNA follows: TGTGCCAGCAGGGGTGGGGGCGAGACTGAAGCTTTCTTT.

This chain uses TRBV27 with TRBJ2-2; the match to TRBD2 covers 9 bases. V was pared by 3 bases and J by 7 bases, with 9 bases of the junction left unmatched. The CDR3 spans 16 residues. Germline assignment: CDR1 MNHEY and CDR2 SMNVEV (reference sequence). CDR3 sequence reads: CASSFRIAGVVGELFF. DNA of the CDR3: TGTGCCAGCAGTTTTCGGATAGCGGGAGTTGTCGGGGAGCTGTTTTTT.